What follows are 14 T cell receptor beta chains derived from one specimen sequenced in a study of T cell responses to AZD1222 COVID-19 vaccine. Libraries were prepared by immunoSEQ multiplex PCR; TCRdb keeps only in-frame clonotypes and omits some of them. The sample shows tens of thousands of clones, approximately 86% of them seen only once. Sequences were derived from peripheral blood, sampled on day 0 of MenACWY control vaccination. The receptors come from an adult in good health.

This rearrangement joins TRBV9 to TRBJ1-5; D remains unclear. The CDR3 runs 14 residues. Germline CDR1 SGDLS, CDR2 YYNGEE. Trimming cost V 2 bases and J 2 bases, with 8 bases left between them. CDR3: CASSVSAGNQPQHF. DNA for the CDR3: TGTGCCAGCAGCGTCAGCGCGGGCAATCAGCCCCAGCATTTT.

The V call is TRBV9, the J call TRBJ2-3, with 9 bases identical to TRBD2. Germline loops: CDR1 SGDLS, CDR2 YYNGEE. There are 14 residues in the CDR3. After removal of 5 bases from V and 4 bases from J, the junction contained 5 bases not matched to a gene. The CDR3 protein is CASSNGLASDTQYF. The CDR3 DNA reads as TGTGCCAGCAGTAATGGACTAGCGTCAGATACGCAGTATTTT. The full variable domain, in which reference TRBV9 and TRBJ2-3 provide the parts outside the CDR3, is DSGVTQTPKHLITATGQRVTLRCSPRSGDLSVYWYQQSLDQGLQFLIQYYNGEERAKGNILERFSAQQFPDLHSELNLSSLELGDSALYFCASSNGLASDTQYFGPGTRLTVL.

The chain joins TRBV4-1 to TRBJ2-3; TRBD2 agrees at 14 bases. CDR1 is MGHRA, CDR2 YSYEKL, per germline. V was pared by 5 bases and J by 6 bases, with 7 bases of the junction left unmatched. This CDR3 region has 16 residues. The DNA for the CDR3 is TGCGCCAGCAGCACCAGACTAGCGGGGGGGGCGGATACGCAGTATTTT. This sequence encodes CASSTRLAGGADTQYF.

V and J are TRBV19 and TRBJ1-3, with no clear D. In germline, CDR1 is LNHDA, CDR2 SQIVND (reference sequence). Deletions cut 8 bases from V and 3 bases from J, with 14 bases between. CDR3 size: 14 residues. The CDR3 loop is CASDSGRSGNTIYF. CDR3 nucleotide sequence: TGTGCCAGTGATTCCGGGAGGAGTGGAAACACCATATATTTT.

This clone was detected only once. The V call is TRBV5-1, the J call TRBJ1-4; TRBD1 is a possible D gene (6 bases). Between the trimmed V and J ends, which lost 0 bases and 7 bases, there was a span of 10 bases. CDR3 size: 14 residues. Germline lookup yields CDR1 SGHRS and CDR2 YFSETQ. The CDR3 here is CASSLGGAREKLFF. CDR3 bases: TGCGCCAGCAGCTTGGGGGGGGCGCGTGAAAAACTGTTTTTT.

The chain has TRBV7-2 and TRBJ2-7; TRBD1 aligns across 12 bases. The J segment lost 5 bases and the V segment lost 1 base, leaving 3 bases of the junction unmatched. CDR3 length equals 15 residues. Germline lookup yields CDR1 SGHTA and CDR2 FQGNSA. The CDR3 protein is CASSLVGTGGDEQYF. The CDR3 DNA is TGTGCCAGCAGCTTAGTGGGGACAGGGGGCGACGAGCAGTACTTC.

The J gene is TRBJ1-5, the V gene TRBV27, with a tentative D call TRBD1 (5 bases). In germline, CDR1 is MNHEY, CDR2 SMNVEV (reference sequence). The CDR3 length is 15 residues. V lost 3 bases and J lost 11, with 20 bases in between. The CDR3 loop reads CASSLTPRGDRAQHF. The CDR3, as DNA: TGTGCCAGCAGTTTGACCCCGAGGGGCGACAGAGCCCAGCATTTT.

This clone has a single count. The chain couples TRBV6-6 to TRBJ1-1; TRBD1 matches at 8 bases. Per the germline V gene, CDR1 is MNHNY and CDR2 is SVGAGI (reference sequence). With V trimmed by 4 bases and J by 3 bases, 7 bases remained unmatched. CDR3 length equals 15 residues. The CDR3 DNA follows: TGTGCCAGCAGTTCCGGACAGGGAATTGACACTGAAGCTTTCTTT. Its protein product is CASSSGQGIDTEAFF.

This chain uses TRBV27 with TRBJ1-3; no clear D gene. Germline V gene data show CDR1 as MNHEY and CDR2 as SMNVEV (reference sequence). CDR3 length: 14 residues. V was trimmed by 7 bases and J by 0 bases, leaving 10 bases between them. The CDR3 DNA is TGTGCCAGCAAACCAGCAAACTCTGGAAACACCATATATTTT. Translating it yields CASKPANSGNTIYF.

Only a few counts were recorded for this clone. J is TRBJ2-7 and V is TRBV5-1; D possibly corresponds to TRBD1 (5 bases). Trimming cost V 0 bases and J 0 bases, with 10 bases left between them. There are 15 residues in the CDR3. Germline V gene data show CDR1 as SGHRS and CDR2 as YFSETQ. The CDR3 reads CASSLAGPSSYEQYF. In DNA, the CDR3 is TGCGCCAGCAGCTTGGCAGGGCCAAGCTCCTACGAGCAGTACTTC.

J is TRBJ1-5 and V is TRBV28; 9 nucleotides match TRBD1. With 5 bases clipped from V and 7 bases from J, the junction kept 9 bases outside the gene matches. Germline-derived CDR1 and CDR2 are MDHEN and SYDVKM. The CDR3 is made up of 15 amino acids. In DNA, the CDR3 is TGTGCCAGCAGTGTAACAGGGGGCGGAGGACAGCCCCAGCATTTT. This codes for CASSVTGGGGQPQHF.

This chain joins TRBV4-2 and TRBJ2-1; D is undetermined. The V gene lost 7 bases and the J gene lost 2 bases, with 6 bases spanning the gap. The germline V gene has CDR1 LGHNA and CDR2 YNFKEQ. This CDR3 has 12 residues. The CDR3 DNA follows: TGTGCCAGCAAAGGGCCCTACAATGAGCAGTTCTTC. Protein sequence: CASKGPYNEQFF.

This clone has just one count. The chain recombines TRBV6-2 or TRBV6-3 with TRBJ1-3, with 8 positions matching TRBD1. Germline V gene data show CDR1 as MNHEY and CDR2 as SVGEGT. The CDR3 is 16 amino acids. The V gene end was trimmed by 5 bases and the J gene end by 4 bases; junction bases not matched to a gene: 10. The CDR3 loop is CASSPGTGSAGNTIYF. The CDR3, as DNA: TGTGCCAGCAGTCCAGGGACAGGCTCTGCCGGAAACACCATATATTTT.

This rearrangement joins TRBV29-1 to TRBJ1-1; the match to TRBD1 covers 7 bases. From germline, CDR1 is SQVTM and CDR2 ANQGSEA. This CDR3 spans 14 amino acids. V trimming: 5 bases; J trimming: 5 bases; junction bases outside the gene matches: 11. The CDR3: CSVSPTGWKTEAFF. The CDR3 DNA reads as TGCAGCGTTTCGCCGACAGGGTGGAAAACTGAAGCTTTCTTT.